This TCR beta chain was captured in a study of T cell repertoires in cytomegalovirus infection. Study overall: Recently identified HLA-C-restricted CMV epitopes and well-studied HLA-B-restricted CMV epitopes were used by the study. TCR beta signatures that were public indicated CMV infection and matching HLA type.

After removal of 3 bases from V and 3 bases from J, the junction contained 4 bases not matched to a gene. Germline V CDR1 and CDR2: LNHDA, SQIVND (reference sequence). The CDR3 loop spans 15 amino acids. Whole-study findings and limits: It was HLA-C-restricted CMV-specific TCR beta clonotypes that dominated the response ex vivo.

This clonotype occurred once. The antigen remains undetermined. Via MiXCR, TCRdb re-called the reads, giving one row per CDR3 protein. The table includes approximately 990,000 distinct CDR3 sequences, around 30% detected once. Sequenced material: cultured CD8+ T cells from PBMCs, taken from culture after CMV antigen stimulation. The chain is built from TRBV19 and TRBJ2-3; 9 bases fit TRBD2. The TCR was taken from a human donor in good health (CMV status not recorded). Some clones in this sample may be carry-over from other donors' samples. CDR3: CASSMLAGYTDTQYF. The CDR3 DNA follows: TGTGCCAGTAGTATGCTAGCGGGGTATACAGATACGCAGTATTTT.